These 3 T cell receptor beta chains originate from one sample sequenced in a study of T cell repertoires in cytomegalovirus infection (dated by TCRdb to between 2018 and 2021). Reads for this sample came from an Illumina HiSeq 1500. The raw public data were reprocessed by TCRdb itself: fastp quality trimming at Q25, MiXCR clonotype calling, in-frame beta chains only. Identical CDR3 proteins give one entry, which carries the most common genes and DNA. The sample table lists about 600,000 distinct CDR3 sequences, approximately 25% of them with a count of one. The biggest ten clones account for less than 9.5% of the sample. Material: CD8+ T cells from PBMCs. These receptors were collected from a human donor in good health (CMV status not recorded). Some clones in this sample may be carry-over from other donors' samples.

There are many counts of this clonotype. V gene TRBV4-1 combines with J gene TRBJ1-6, with a possible D match to TRBD1 (6 bases). The CDR3 totals 14 residues. Germline CDR1 reads MGHRA; CDR2 reads YSYEKL. Trimming shortened V by 0 bases and J by 10 bases, and 10 bases separated the two germline ends. The CDR3 region has the DNA TGCGCCAGCAGCCAAGAGGGGCAGGGGTCACCCCTCCACTTT. Its translation is CASSQEGQGSPLHF.

This clonotype has only a few counts. V gene TRBV29-1 combines with J gene TRBJ2-1, with a weak D call TRBD1 (6 bases). Germline CDR1 SQVTM, CDR2 ANQGSEA. V shed 6 bases and J shed 6 bases, with 15 bases lying between them. The length of the CDR3 is 13 residues. CDR3 sequence (DNA): TGCAGCGTCCCTTGGGGGACATTCAATGAGCAGTTCTTC. Amino acids: CSVPWGTFNEQFF.

The chain uses TRBV7-4 and TRBJ1-5; a weak D match, TRBD1 (6 bases). Germline V gene lookup returns CDR1 SGHVT and CDR2 SQSDAQ. The CDR3 runs to 18 residues. Trimming removed 5 bases at V and 5 bases at J, with 25 bases between. The CDR3 region has the DNA TGTGCCAGCAGCCCACCCGGCCCCACAGGGTTTTTCGATCAGCCCCAGCATTTT. Amino acids: CASSPPGPTGFFDQPQHF. The entire variable domain, with the rest obtained from reference TRBV7-4 and TRBJ1-5, is as follows: GAGVSQSPRYKVAKRGRDVALRCDSISGHVTLYWYRQTLGQGSEVLTYSQSDAQRDKSGRPSGRFSAERPERSVSTLKIQRTEQGDSAVYLCASSPPGPTGFFDQPQHFGDGTRLSIL.